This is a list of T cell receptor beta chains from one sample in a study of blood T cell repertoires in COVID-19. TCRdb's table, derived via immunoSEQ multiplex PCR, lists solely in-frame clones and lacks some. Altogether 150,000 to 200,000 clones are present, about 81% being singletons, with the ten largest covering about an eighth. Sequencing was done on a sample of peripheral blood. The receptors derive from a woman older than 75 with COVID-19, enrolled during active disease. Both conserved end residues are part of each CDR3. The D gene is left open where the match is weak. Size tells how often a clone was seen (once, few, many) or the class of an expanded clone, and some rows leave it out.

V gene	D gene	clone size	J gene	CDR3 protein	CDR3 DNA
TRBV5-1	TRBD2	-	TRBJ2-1	CASSWGLANNEQFF	TGCGCCAGCAGCTGGGGACTAGCCAACAATGAGCAGTTCTTC
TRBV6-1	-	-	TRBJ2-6	CASSEGWASGANVLTF	TGTGCCAGCAGTGAAGGGTGGGCCTCTGGGGCCAACGTCCTGACTTTC
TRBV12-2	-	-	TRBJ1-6	CASRLRQGAEGSPLHF	TGTGCAAGTCGCCTACGACAGGGGGCTGAAGGTTCACCCCTCCACTTT
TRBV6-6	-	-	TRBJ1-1	CASSRGGYTEAFF	TGTGCCAGCAGTCGCGGGGGTTACACTGAAGCTTTCTTT
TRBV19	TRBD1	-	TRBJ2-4	CASSLTGGLAKNIQYF	TGTGCCAGTAGCTTAACAGGGGGCCTGGCCAAAAACATTCAGTACTTC
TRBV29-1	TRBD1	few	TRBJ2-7	CSVDGGRGQGLDEQYF	TGCAGCGTTGATGGTGGTCGAGGACAGGGCTTGGACGAGCAGTACTTC
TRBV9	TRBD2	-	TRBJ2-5	CASSNSGRGETQYF	TGTGCCAGCAGCAATAGCGGGAGAGGGGAGACCCAGTACTTC
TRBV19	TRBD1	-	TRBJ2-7	CASSIRQGFGLGEQYF	TGTGCCAGTAGTATCCGACAGGGCTTCGGGCTCGGCGAGCAGTACTTC
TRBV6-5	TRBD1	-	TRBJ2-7	CASQTGGLYEQYF	TGTGCCAGCCAGACAGGGGGCCTCTACGAGCAGTACTTC
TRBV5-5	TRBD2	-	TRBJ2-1	CASSSLQSSGRSYNEQFF	TGTGCCAGCAGCTCATTGCAATCTAGCGGGAGGTCCTACAATGAGCAGTTCTTC
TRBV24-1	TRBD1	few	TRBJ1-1	CATSDATGDRTEAFF	TGTGCCACCAGTGATGCGACAGGGGATCGCACTGAAGCTTTCTTT
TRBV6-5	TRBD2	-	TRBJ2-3	CASRTSGGAADTQYF	TGTGCCAGCAGGACTAGCGGGGGGGCAGCAGATACGCAGTATTTT
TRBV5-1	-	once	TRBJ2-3	CASSLGPFDTQYF	TGCGCCAGCAGCTTGGGTCCCTTCGATACGCAGTATTTT
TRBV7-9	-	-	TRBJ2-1	CASSAGLTRGQFF	TGTGCCAGCAGCGCAGGGTTGACGAGAGGGCAGTTCTTC
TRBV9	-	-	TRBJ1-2	CASSSTGNGYTF	TGTGCCAGCAGTTCAACAGGGAATGGCTACACCTTC
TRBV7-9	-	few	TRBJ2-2	CASSRSLRGYTGELFF	TGTGCCAGCAGCCGATCCCTCCGGGGGTACACCGGGGAGCTGTTTTTT
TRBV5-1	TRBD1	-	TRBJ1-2	CASSFTGDHGYTF	TGCGCCAGCAGCTTTACAGGGGACCATGGCTACACCTTC
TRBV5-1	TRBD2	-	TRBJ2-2	CASSSPSGRTSGELFF	TGCGCCAGCAGCTCTCCTAGCGGACGAACCTCCGGGGAGCTGTTTTTT
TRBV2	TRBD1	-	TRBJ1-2	CASEDRGYGYTF	TGTGCCAGCGAAGACAGGGGGTATGGCTACACCTTC
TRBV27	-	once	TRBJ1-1	CASSLLPLTNTEAFF	TGTGCCAGCAGTTTACTCCCCCTAACGAACACTGAAGCTTTCTTT
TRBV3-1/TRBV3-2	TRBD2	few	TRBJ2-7	CASSPEAGGPYEQYF	TGTGCCAGCAGCCCCGAGGCGGGAGGGCCCTACGAGCAGTACTTC
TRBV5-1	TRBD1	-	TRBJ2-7	CASQTGAYGRDYEQYF	TGCGCCAGCCAAACAGGGGCCTATGGAAGGGACTACGAGCAGTACTTC
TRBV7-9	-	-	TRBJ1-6	CASSSTVAPLHF	TGTGCCAGCAGCTCGACTGTTGCGCCCCTCCACTTT
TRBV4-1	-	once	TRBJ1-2	CASSQGLGGVNYGYTF	TGCGCCAGCAGCCAAGGTCTCGGGGGGGTTAACTATGGCTACACCTTC
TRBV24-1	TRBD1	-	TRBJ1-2	CATSDWDSPGYTF	TGTGCCACCAGTGACTGGGACAGCCCCGGCTACACCTTC
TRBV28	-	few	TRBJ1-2	CASNRQATGGSTF	TGTGCCAGCAATAGGCAGGCGACCGGAGGGTCCACCTTC
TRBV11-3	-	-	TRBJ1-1	CASSPRQASNTEAFF	TGTGCCAGCAGCCCCCGACAGGCGTCGAACACTGAAGCTTTCTTT
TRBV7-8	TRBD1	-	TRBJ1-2	CASSPTGVNNYGYTF	TGTGCCAGCAGTCCTACAGGGGTCAATAACTATGGCTACACCTTC
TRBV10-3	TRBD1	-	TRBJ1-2	CAISELSGRGHGYTF	TGTGCCATCAGTGAGTTGTCTGGCAGGGGGCACGGCTACACCTTC
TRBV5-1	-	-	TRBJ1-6	CASSLSVESPLHF	TGCGCCAGCAGCTTGTCGGTCGAATCACCCCTCCACTTT
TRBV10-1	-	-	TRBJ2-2	CASKAGSNTGELFF	TGCGCCAGCAAGGCAGGGTCTAACACCGGGGAGCTGTTTTTT
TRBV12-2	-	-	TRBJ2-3	CASRLVGVAGVVDTQYF	TGTGCAAGTCGCTTAGTCGGGGTAGCGGGAGTGGTTGATACGCAGTATTTT
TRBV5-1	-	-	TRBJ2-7	CASSLALYEQYF	TGCGCCAGCAGCTTGGCCCTCTACGAGCAGTACTTC
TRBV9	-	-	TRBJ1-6	CASSRGEVGGPLHF	TGTGCCAGCAGCCGGGGGGAGGTCGGTGGACCCCTCCACTTT
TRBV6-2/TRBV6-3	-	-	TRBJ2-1	CASSSGNEQFF	TGTGCCAGCAGTTCGGGGAATGAGCAGTTCTTC
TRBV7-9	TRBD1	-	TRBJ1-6	CASSPWTGDFGSPLHF	TGTGCCAGCAGCCCGTGGACAGGGGATTTTGGTTCACCCCTCCACTTT
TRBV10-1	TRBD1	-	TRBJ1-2	CASSESTRGQGAFFNYGYTF	TGCGCCAGCAGTGAGTCGACTCGGGGACAGGGGGCATTTTTTAACTATGGCTACACCTTC
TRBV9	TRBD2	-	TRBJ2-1	CASSVGIAGGLGEQFF	TGTGCCAGCAGCGTAGGGATAGCGGGAGGGCTTGGTGAGCAGTTCTTC
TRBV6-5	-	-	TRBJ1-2	CASSYWGSYGYTF	TGTGCCAGCAGTTACTGGGGCAGTTATGGCTACACCTTC
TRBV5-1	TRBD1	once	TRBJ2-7	CASSFDRVGSYEQYF	TGCGCCAGCAGCTTCGACAGGGTGGGCTCCTACGAGCAGTACTTC
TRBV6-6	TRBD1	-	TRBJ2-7	CASGQGGQGAQEQYF	TGTGCCAGCGGACAAGGGGGACAGGGGGCGCAGGAGCAGTACTTC
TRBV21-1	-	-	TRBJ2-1	CASSKGGFWEQFF	TGTGCCAGCAGCAAGGGCGGGTTCTGGGAGCAGTTCTTC
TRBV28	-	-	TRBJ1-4	CASSLWALNEKLFF	TGTGCCAGCAGTTTATGGGCCCTTAATGAAAAACTGTTTTTT
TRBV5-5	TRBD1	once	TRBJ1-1	CASSLALTGDTEAFF	TGTGCCAGCAGCTTGGCCTTGACAGGGGACACTGAAGCTTTCTTT
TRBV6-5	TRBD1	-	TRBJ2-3	CASSGTGPTDTQYF	TGTGCCAGCAGCGGGACAGGGCCTACAGATACGCAGTATTTT
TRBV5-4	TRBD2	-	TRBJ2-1	CASSLRTSGRDEQFF	TGTGCCAGCAGCCTCCGGACTAGCGGGAGAGATGAGCAGTTCTTC
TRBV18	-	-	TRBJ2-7	CASSGGTYEQYF	TGTGCCAGCTCAGGGGGGACCTACGAGCAGTACTTC
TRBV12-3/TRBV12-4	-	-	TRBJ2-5	CASSSPGRETQYF	TGTGCCAGCAGTTCCCCGGGGAGGGAGACCCAGTACTTC
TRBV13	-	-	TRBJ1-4	CASSLGRITNEKLFF	TGTGCCAGCAGCTTAGGGCGTATCACTAATGAAAAACTGTTTTTT
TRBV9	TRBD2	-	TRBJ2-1	CASSAGRGNNEQFF	TGTGCCAGCAGCGCCGGGCGGGGGAACAATGAGCAGTTCTTC
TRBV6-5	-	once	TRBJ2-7	CASRGAPAYEQYF	TGTGCCAGCAGGGGGGCCCCAGCCTACGAGCAGTACTTC
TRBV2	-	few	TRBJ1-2	CASSERGRLYF	TGTGCCAGCAGTGAACGAGGCCGCCTCTACTTC
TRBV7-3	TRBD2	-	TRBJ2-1	CASSPSSGGSSYNEQFF	TGTGCCAGCAGCCCATCTAGCGGGGGGAGCTCCTACAATGAGCAGTTCTTC
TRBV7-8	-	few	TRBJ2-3	CASSSPGPLRDTQYF	TGTGCCAGCAGCTCTCCAGGGCCGCTCCGGGATACGCAGTATTTT
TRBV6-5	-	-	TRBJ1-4	CASRGWEKLFF	TGTGCCAGCCGGGGTTGGGAAAAACTGTTTTTT
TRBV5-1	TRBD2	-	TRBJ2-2	CASRSASGSTGELFF	TGCGCCAGCAGGTCGGCTAGCGGGAGCACCGGGGAGCTGTTTTTT
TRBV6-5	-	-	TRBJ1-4	CASSGVTNEKLFF	TGTGCCAGCAGCGGGGTAACTAATGAAAAACTGTTTTTT
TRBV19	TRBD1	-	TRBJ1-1	CASSSTGGFAEAFF	TGTGCCAGTAGTTCGACAGGGGGCTTTGCTGAAGCTTTCTTT
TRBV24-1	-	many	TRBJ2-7	CATSDRRGISYEQYF	TGTGCCACCAGTGATCGCCGAGGGATTTCCTACGAGCAGTACTTC